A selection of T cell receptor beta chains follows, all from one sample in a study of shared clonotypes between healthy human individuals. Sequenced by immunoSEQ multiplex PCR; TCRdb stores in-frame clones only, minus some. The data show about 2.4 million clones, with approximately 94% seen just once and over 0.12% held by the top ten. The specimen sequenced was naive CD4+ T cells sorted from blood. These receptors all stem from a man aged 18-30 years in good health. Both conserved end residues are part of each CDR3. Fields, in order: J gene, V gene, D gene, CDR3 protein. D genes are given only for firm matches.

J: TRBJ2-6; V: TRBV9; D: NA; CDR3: CASSVGWGGLTGANVLTF
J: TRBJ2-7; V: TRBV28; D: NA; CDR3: CASGPAGYEQYF
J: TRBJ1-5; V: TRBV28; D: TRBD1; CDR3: CASSPYRGLGGNQPQHF
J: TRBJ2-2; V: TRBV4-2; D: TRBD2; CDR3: CASSQDPPGTSGLTGELFF
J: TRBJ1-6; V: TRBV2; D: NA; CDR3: CASILPGRNSPLHF
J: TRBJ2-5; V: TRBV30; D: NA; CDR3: CAWRDGGETQYF
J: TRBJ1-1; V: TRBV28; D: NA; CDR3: CASSFGGWGNTEAFF
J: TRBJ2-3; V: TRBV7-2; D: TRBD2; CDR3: CASSPRLATSTDTQYF
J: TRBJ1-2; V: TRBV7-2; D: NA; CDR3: CASSLEWGYGYTF
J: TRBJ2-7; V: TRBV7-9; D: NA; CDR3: CASSLDYSDEQYF
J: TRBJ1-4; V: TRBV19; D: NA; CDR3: CASNDGQLGEKLFF
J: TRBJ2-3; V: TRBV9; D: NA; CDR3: CASSVTSSDTQYF
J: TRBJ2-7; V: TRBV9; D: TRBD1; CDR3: CASSVDPGQGSYEQYF
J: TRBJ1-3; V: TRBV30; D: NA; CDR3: CAWSVYQGSMYTIYF
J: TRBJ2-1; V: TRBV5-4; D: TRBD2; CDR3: CASSPATSYSSYNEQFF
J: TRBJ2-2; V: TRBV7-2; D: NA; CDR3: CASSFSHTGELFF
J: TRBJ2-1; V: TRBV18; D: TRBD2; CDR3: CASSPSSGGSYNEQFF